This TCR beta chain was recorded in a study of blood T cell repertoires in COVID-19. Study as a whole: The United States, Italy and Spain were the sources of the acute and convalescent COVID-19 samples. T cells, B-cell-depleted T cells, or PBMCs provided the cDNA or gDNA that served as material.

Methods used by the authors: Estimates of nucleated cell counts were drawn from the amplification of reference gene primers. This table comes from immunoSEQ multiplex PCR, and its TCRdb copy is limited to in-frame clones, with some not included. V and J calls and clone size come straight from that table; D and trimming were deduced from the DNA. The sample contains 150,000 or so clones, about 86% of which appear only once. Germline V lookup: CDR1 SGHRS, CDR2 YFSETQ. Trimming stripped 4 bases from V and 0 bases from J, with 14 bases between. This CDR3 spans 16 amino acids. J is TRBJ1-3 and V is TRBV5-1; TRBD1 is a possible D gene (5 bases). Material for sequencing was peripheral blood. This receptor was identified in a woman aged 70 to 79 with COVID-19, enrolled during active disease. The CDR3: CASSPGLPNSGNTIYF. The CDR3 nucleotides are TGCGCCAGCAGCCCGGGACTGCCGAACTCTGGAAACACCATATATTTT.